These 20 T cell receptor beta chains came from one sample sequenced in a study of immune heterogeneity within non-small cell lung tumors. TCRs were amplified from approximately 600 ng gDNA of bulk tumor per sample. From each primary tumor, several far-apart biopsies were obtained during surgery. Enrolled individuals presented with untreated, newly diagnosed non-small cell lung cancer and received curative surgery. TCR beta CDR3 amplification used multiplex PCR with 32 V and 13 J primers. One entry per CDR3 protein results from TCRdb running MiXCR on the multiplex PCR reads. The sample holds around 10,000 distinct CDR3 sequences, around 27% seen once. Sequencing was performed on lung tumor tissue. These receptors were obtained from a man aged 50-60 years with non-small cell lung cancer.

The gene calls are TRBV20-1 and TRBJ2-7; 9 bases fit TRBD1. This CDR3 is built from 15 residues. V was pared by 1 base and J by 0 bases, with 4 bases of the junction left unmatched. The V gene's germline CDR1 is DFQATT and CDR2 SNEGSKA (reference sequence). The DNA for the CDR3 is TGCAGTGCTAGAGGAGGGACAGGGAGCTCCTACGAGCAGTACTTC. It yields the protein CSARGGTGSSYEQYF.

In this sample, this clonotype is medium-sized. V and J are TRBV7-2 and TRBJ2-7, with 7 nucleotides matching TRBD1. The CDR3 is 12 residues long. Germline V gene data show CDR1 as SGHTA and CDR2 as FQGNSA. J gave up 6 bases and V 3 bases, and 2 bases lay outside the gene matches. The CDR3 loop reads CASSLYRGEQYF. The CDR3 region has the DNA TGTGCCAGCAGCTTGTACAGGGGCGAGCAGTACTTC.

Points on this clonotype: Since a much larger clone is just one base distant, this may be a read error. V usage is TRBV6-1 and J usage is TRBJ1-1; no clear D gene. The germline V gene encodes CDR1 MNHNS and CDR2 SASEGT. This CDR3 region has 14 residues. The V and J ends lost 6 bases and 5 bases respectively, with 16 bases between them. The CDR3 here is CASRQIGYGTEAFF. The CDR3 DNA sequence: TGTGCCAGCAGACAAATCGGGTATGGGACTGAAGCTTTCTTT.

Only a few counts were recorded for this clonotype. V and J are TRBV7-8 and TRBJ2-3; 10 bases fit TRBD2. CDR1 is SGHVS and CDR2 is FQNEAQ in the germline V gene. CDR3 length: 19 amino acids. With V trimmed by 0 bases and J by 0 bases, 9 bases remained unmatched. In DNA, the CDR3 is TGTGCCAGCAGCTTAGCAGGGCTAGCGGGGGCTACTAGCACAGATACGCAGTATTTT. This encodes CASSLAGLAGATSTDTQYF. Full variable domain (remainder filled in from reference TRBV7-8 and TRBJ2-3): GAGVSQSPRYKVAKRGQDVALRCDPISGHVSLFWYQQALGQGPEFLTYFQNEAQLDKSGLPSDRFFAERPEGSVSTLKIQRTQQEDSAVYLCASSLAGLAGATSTDTQYFGPGTRLTVL.

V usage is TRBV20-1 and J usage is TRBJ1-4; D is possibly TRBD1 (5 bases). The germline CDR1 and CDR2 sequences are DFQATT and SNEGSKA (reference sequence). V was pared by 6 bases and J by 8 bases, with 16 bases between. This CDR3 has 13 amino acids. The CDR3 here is CSAFGQGCEKLFF. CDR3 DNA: TGCAGTGCGTTCGGGCAGGGTTGCGAAAAACTGTTTTTT.

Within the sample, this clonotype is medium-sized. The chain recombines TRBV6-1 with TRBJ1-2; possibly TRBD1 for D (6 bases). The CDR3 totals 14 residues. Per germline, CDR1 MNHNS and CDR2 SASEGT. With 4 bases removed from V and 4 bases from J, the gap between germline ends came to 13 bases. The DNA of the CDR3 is TGTGCCAGCAGTGCGCGACAGGCGAGCTATGGCTACACCTTC. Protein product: CASSARQASYGYTF.

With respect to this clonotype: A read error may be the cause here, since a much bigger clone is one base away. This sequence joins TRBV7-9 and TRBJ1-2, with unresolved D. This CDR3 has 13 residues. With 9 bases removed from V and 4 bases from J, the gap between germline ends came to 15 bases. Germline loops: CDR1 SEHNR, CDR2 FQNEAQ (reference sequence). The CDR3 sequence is CARSPNEVYGYTF. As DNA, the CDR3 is TGTGCCAGAAGCCCGAACGAGGTCTATGGCTACACCTTC.

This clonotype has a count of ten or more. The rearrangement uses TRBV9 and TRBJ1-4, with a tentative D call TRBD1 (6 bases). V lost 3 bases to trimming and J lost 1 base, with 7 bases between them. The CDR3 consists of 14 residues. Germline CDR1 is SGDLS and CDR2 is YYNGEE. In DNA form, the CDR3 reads TGTGCCAGCAGCGAGGGGGTAACTAATGAAAAACTGTTTTTT. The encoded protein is CASSEGVTNEKLFF.

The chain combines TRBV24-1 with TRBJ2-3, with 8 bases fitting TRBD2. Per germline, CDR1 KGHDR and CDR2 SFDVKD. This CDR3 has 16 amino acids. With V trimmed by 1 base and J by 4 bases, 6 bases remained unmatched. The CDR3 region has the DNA TGTGCCACCAGTGATTTCTTCGGGGGGGGGGCAGATACGCAGTATTTT. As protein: CATSDFFGGGADTQYF.

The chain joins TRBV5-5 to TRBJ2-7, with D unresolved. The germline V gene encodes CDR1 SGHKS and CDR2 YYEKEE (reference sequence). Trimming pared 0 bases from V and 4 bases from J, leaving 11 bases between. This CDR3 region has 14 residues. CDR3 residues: CASSLAETGYEQYF. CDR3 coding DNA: TGTGCCAGCAGCTTGGCGGAGACCGGGTACGAGCAGTACTTC. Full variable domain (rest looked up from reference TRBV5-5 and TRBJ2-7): DAGVTQSPTHLIKTRGQQVTLRCSPISGHKSVSWYQQVLGQGPQFIFQYYEKEERGRGNFPDRFSARQFPNYSSELNVNALLLGDSALYLCASSLAETGYEQYFGPGTRLTVT.

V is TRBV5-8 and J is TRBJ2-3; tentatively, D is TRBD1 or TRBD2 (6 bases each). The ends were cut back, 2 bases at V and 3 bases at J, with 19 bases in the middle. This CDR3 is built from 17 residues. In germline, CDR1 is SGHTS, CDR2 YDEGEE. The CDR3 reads CASSLGRQGTRTDTQYF. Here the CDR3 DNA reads TGTGCCAGCAGCTTAGGGAGGCAGGGGACGAGGACAGATACGCAGTATTTT.

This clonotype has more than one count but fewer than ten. CDR3 bases: TGTGCCTGGAGCGAGACTGTTACGCACACCGGGGAGCTGTTTTTT. It is translated as CAWSETVTHTGELFF. The rearrangement links TRBV30 to TRBJ2-2; D not resolved. Trimming removed 3 bases from V and 3 bases from J, with 14 bases in between. The CDR3 runs 15 residues. The germline gives CDR1 GTSNPN, CDR2 SVGIG (reference sequence).

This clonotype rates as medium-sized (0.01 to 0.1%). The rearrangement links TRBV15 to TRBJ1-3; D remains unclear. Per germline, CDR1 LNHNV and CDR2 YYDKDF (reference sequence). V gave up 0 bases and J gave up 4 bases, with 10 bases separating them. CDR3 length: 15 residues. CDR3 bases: TGTGCCACCAGCAGAGATCGGGCAGGCGGAAACACCATATATTTT. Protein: CATSRDRAGGNTIYF.

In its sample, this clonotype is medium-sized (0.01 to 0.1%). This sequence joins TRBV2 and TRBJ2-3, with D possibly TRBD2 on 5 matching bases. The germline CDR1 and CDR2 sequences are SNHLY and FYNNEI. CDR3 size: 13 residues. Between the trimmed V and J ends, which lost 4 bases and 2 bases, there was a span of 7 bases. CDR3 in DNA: TGTGCCAGCAGTGTCGGGAACACAGATACGCAGTATTTT. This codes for CASSVGNTDTQYF.

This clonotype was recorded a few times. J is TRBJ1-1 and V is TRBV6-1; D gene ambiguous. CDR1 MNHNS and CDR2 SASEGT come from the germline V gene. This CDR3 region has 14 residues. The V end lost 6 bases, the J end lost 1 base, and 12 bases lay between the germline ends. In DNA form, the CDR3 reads TGTGCCAGCAGCCTATCGGACGGGAACACTGAAGCTTTCTTT. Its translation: CASSLSDGNTEAFF.

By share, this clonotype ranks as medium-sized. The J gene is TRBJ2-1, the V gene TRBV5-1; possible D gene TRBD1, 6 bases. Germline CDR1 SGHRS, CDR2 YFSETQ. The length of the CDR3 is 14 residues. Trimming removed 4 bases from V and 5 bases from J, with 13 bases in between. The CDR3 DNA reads TGCGCCAGCAGCATCAACCAGGGGAACAATGAGCAGTTCTTC. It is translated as CASSINQGNNEQFF.

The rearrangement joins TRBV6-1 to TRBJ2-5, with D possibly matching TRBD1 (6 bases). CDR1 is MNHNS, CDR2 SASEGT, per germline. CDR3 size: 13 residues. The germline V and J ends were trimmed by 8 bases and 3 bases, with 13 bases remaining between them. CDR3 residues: CASQIRTEETQYF. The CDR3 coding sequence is TGTGCCAGCCAAATCAGGACAGAAGAGACCCAGTACTTC.

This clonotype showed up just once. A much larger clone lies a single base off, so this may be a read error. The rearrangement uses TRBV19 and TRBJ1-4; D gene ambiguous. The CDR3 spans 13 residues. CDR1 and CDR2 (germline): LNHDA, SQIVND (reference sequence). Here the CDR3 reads CASSIYKNERLFF. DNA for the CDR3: TGTGCCAGTAGTATCTACAAAAATGAAAGACTGTTTTTT.

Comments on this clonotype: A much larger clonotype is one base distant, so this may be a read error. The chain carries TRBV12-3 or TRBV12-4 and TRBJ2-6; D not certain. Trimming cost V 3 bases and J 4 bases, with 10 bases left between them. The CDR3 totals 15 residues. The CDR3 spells CASSFPSGGANVLTF. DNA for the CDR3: TGTGCCAGCAGTTTTCCCTCGGGCGGGGCCAACGTCCTGACTTTC.

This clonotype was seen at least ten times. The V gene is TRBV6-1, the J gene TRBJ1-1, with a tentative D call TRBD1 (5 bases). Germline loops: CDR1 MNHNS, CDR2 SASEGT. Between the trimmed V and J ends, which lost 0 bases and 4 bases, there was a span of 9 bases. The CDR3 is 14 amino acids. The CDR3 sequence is CASSEARGGTEAFF. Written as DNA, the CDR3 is TGTGCCAGCAGTGAAGCGCGTGGGGGCACTGAAGCTTTCTTT.